Sequencing of this TCR beta chain was carried out in a study of T cells in Graves' hyperthyroidism and ophthalmopathy (dated by TCRdb to the late 2010s). A note on the overall study: Peripheral blood samples were taken at initial diagnosis, before any treatment was given. To identify distinguishing TCR V-J signatures, a discovery cohort of about a hundred patients was used, comprising 40 to 45 with Graves' ophthalmopathy and around 60 with stable Graves' hyperthyroidism. Whether ophthalmopathy could be predicted prospectively was tested in an independent validation cohort made up of under 20 hyperthyroidism patients plus 17 patients who later progressed to ophthalmopathy. The 100 or so discovery patients were randomly split 7:3 into training and test sets. In addition, the study compared T-cell repertoires in thyroid tissue and in blood from five to seven Graves' hyperthyroidism patients. After blood sampling, hyperthyroidism patients were treated with methimazole at a starting dose of 30 mg daily, and ophthalmopathy patients were treated with high-dose intravenous methylprednisolone. According to the paper, TCR Vbeta CDR3 sequencing was carried out on some 130 peripheral blood samples, which came from fewer than 50 ophthalmopathy, 75 to 80 hyperthyroidism and about 17 progressor patients.

TCR beta CDR3 regions were amplified from RNA transcripts. The TCR CDR3 was subjected to a first round of RT-PCR using the HTBI primer set and the Qiagen OneStep RT-PCR kit. Libraries were constructed in a second round of multiplex PCR, after which size selection and purification were performed. Paired-end sequencing of the libraries was performed with 100 bp reads on an Illumina HiSeq2000. In the source study's methods: SOAPnuke was used to process the raw data, throwing out any read that contained adapters or uncalled bases, had a mean Phred below 15, or lacked an exact constant-primer or identifier match. High-quality paired reads were merged with COPE v1.2.5, and unique nucleotide sequences were defined as clonotypes. MiTCR v1.1 was used to align clonotypes to the IMGT TRBV, TRBD and TRBJ reference segments. Only V-J combinations with frequency above 0.0001, covering about 99% of repertoires, were analysed. A TCS score was defined as the ratio of F50 (clonal expansion) to E x V (chaos), with BLOSUM62-based TCRdist applied between CDR3 peptides within each V-J. Welch's t-statistics and random forest reduced fewer than 600 V-J features to roughly 13, which were used in a naive Bayes classifier (R e1071). The public reads were reanalyzed by TCRdb: fastp trimming at Q25, MiXCR alignment, in-frame beta chains only. Rows with a matching CDR3 protein are joined into one entry that keeps the most common DNA and genes. TCRdb's processing, not the authors', yielded these V and J calls. This sample gives over 300,000 distinct CDR3 sequences in total; approximately 15% of them show up just once. The top ten constitute approximately 10% of the sample.

This clonotype was detected many times. Its binding antigen is unknown. Base qualities are missing; no much larger clone stands one base away. A patient counted as having stable Graves' hyperthyroidism if no progression to ophthalmopathy occurred over 18 months of follow-up. Hyperthyroidism patients were newly diagnosed, had a disease duration of under 2 months, and were aged 18 to 65 years. The study excluded patients with uncontrolled infections, other autoimmune diseases, pregnancy or lactation. Diagnoses relied on clinical symptoms, serum thyroxine and TRAb, thyroid ultrasound and orbital computed tomography. PBMCs were separated from 10 ml of fresh peripheral blood using Ficoll-Paque density gradient centrifugation. Trizol reagent was used to extract total RNA, and RNA quality was then checked on an Agilent 2100 Bioanalyzer. General findings and caveats noted by the study authors: Most expanded thyroid clonotypes (frequency above 0.001) were also detected in blood, suggesting blood repertoires may reflect thyroid immune responses. Sample size was not statistically predetermined, and blinding of investigators to group allocation was not performed. In validation, the model predicted progression to ophthalmopathy with 60% to 71% sensitivity and less than 75% specificity, a median of about 6 months before onset. A model built on a 13 V-J signature distinguished ophthalmopathy from stable hyperthyroidism, reaching about 88% sensitivity and around 81% specificity in cross-validation and 80%/75% in testing.

The sequencing input was blood. This sequence originates from a woman in her fifties or sixties with Graves' hyperthyroidism.

DNA sequence: TGTGCCAGCAGAATCGGGGGGAGCTCCTACGAGCAGTACTTC. This encodes CASRIGGSSYEQYF. This chain joins TRBV6-2 or TRBV6-3 to TRBJ2-7; 7 bases in the middle match TRBD2. CDR1 and CDR2 are read off the germline V gene as MNHEY and SVGEGT. Unmatched junction bases come to 5, with V trimmed by 6 bases and J by 0 bases. The CDR3 holds 14 amino acids from the cysteine to the phenylalanine. Just CDR3 DNA is preserved here, 42 bases in frame from base 1.